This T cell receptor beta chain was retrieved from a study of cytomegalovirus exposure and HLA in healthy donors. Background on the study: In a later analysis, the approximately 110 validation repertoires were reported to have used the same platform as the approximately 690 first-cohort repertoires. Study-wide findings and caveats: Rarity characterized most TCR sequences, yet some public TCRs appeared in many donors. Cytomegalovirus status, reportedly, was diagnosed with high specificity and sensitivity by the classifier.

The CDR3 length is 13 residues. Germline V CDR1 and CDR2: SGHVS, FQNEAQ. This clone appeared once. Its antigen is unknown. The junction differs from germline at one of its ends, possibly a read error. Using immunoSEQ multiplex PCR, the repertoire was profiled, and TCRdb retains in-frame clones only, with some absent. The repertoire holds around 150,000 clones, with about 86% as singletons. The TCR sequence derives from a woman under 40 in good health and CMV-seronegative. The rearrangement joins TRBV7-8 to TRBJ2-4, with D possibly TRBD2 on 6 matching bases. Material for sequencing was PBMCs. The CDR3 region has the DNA TGTGCCAGCAGCTTTGACCGAACGGGGGATTCGCACTTC. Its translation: CASSFDRTGDSHF.